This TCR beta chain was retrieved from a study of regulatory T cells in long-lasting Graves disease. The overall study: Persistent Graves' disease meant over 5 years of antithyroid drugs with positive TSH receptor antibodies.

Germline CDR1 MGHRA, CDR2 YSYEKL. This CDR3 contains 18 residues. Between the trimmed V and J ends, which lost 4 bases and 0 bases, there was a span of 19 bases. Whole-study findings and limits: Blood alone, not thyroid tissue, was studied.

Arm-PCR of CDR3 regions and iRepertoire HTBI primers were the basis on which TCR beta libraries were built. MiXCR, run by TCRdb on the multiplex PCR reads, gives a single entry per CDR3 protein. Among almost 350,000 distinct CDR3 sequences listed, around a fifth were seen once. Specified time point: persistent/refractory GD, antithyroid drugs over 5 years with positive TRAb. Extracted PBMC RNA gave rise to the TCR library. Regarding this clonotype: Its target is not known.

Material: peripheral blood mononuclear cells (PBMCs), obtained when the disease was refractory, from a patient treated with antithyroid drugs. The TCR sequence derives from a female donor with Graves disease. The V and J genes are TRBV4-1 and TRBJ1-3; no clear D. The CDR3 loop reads CASSPQASRGLSGNTIYF. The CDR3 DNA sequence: TGCGCCAGCAGCCCACAAGCCTCCCGAGGGCTCTCTGGAAACACCATATATTTT.